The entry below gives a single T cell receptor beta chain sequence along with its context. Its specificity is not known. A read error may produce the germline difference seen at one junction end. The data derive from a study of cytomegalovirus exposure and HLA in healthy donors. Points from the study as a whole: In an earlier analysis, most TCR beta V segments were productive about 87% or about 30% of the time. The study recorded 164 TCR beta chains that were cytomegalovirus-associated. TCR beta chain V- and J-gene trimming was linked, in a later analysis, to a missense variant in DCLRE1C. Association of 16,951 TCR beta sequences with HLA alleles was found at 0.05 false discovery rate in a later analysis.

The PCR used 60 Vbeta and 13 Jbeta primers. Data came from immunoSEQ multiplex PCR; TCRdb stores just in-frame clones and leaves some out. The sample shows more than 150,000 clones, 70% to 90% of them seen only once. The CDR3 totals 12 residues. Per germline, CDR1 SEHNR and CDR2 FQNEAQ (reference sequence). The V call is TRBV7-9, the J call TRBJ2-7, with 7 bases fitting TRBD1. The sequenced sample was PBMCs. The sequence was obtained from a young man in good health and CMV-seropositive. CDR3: CSSSSQGVEQYF. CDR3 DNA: TGTTCCAGCAGCTCGCAGGGGGTCGAGCAGTACTTC.